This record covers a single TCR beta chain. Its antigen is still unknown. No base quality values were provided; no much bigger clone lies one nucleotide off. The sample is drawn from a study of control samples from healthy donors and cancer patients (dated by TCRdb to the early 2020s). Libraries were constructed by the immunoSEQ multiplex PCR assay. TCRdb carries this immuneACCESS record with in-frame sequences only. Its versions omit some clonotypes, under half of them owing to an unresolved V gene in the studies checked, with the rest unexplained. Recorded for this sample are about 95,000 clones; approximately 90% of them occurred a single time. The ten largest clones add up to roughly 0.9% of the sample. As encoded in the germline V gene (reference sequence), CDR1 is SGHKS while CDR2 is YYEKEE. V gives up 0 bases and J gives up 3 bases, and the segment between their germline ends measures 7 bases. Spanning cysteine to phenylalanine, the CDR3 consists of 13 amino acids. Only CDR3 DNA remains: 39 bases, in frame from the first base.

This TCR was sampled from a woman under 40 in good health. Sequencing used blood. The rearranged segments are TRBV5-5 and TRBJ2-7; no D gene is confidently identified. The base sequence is TGTGCCAGCAGCTTGGCCGCGGACTACGAGCAGTACTTC. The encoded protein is CASSLAADYEQYF.